This T cell receptor beta chain was sequenced for a study of cytomegalovirus exposure and HLA in healthy donors. Study context: Inside one of the first data releases sat about 91 million unique TCRs taken from HLA-typed donors. Study conclusions and caveats: Reported performance of the classifier showed diagnosis of cytomegalovirus status with high specificity and sensitivity. It was confirmed in vitro that a few of the CMV-associated chains were specific for CMV antigens.

PCR was performed using 60 Vbeta and 13 Jbeta primers. Profiling relied on immunoSEQ multiplex PCR, and the TCRdb table lists in-frame clones only, not all of them. The data contain about 200,000 clones, approximately 78% of them singletons. To note about this clone: Its specificity is not known.

The length of the CDR3 is 15 residues. The germline gives CDR1 MNHEY, CDR2 SVGAGI. The V gene end was trimmed by 0 bases and the J gene end by 8 bases; junction bases not matched to a gene: 7. The sequencing input was PBMCs. The V gene is TRBV6-5, the J gene TRBJ2-3; 8 bases are a match to TRBD1. The clonotype originates from a woman aged 18-29 years in good health and CMV-seronegative. CDR3 region: CASSYSGQGLGTQYF. The CDR3, as DNA: TGTGCCAGCAGTTACTCAGGACAGGGTCTGGGTACGCAGTATTTT.